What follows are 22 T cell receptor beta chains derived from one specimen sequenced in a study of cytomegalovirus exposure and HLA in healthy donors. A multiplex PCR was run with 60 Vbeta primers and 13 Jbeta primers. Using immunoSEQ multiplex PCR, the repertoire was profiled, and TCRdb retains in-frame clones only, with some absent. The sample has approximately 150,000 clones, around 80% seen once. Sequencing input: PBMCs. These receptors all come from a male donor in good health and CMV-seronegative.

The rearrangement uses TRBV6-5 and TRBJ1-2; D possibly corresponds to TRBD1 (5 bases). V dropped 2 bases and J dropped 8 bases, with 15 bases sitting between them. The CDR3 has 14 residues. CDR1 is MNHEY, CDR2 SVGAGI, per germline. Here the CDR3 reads CASSYAPDISGYTF. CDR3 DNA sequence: TGTGCCAGCAGTTACGCCCCGGACATTAGCGGCTACACCTTC.

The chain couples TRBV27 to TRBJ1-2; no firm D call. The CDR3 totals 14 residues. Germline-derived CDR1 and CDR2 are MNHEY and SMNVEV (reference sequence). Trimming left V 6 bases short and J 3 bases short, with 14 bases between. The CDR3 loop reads CASSLTREHYGYTF. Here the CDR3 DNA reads TGTGCCAGCAGCCTTACGCGGGAGCACTATGGCTACACCTTC.

The CDR3 nucleotides are TGTGCCAGCAGGGGACAGATCTATCAGCCCCAGCATTTT. Amino acid sequence: CASRGQIYQPQHF. V usage is TRBV2 and J usage is TRBJ1-5; 7 positions agree with TRBD1. The length of the CDR3 is 13 residues. Germline V gene sequence: CDR1 SNHLY, CDR2 FYNNEI. After removal of 6 bases from V and 5 bases from J, the junction contained 4 bases not matched to a gene.

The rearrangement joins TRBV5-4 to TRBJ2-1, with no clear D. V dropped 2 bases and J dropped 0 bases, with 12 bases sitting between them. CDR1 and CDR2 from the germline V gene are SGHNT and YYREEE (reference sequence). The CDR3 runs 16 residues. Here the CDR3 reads CASSFLARSSYNEQFF. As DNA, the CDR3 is TGTGCCAGCAGCTTCTTGGCTAGGAGCTCCTACAATGAGCAGTTCTTC.

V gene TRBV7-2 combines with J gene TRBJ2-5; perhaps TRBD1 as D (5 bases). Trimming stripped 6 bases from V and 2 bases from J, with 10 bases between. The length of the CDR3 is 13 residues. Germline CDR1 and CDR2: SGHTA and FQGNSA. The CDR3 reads CASSRQTQETQYF. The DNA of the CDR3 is TGTGCCAGCAGTCGACAGACTCAAGAGACCCAGTACTTC.

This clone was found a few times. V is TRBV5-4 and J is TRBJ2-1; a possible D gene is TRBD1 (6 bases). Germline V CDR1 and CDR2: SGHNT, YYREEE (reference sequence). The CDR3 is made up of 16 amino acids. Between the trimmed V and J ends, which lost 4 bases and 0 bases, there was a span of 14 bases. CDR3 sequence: CASSPPRGSSYNEQFF. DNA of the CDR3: TGTGCCAGCAGCCCACCCAGGGGTAGCTCCTACAATGAGCAGTTCTTC.

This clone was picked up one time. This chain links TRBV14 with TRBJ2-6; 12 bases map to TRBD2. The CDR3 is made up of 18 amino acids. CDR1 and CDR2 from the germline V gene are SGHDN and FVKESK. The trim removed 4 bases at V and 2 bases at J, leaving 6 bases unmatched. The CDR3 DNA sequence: TGTGCCAGCAGCCTACGGACTAGCGGGGAGCCTGGGGCCAACGTCCTGACTTTC. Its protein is CASSLRTSGEPGANVLTF.

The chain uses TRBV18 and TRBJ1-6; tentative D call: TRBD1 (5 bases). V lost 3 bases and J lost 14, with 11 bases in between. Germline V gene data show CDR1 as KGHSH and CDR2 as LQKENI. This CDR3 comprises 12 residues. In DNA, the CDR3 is TGTGCCAGCTCACCCCAGGGCCAGGCCCTCCACTTT. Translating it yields CASSPQGQALHF. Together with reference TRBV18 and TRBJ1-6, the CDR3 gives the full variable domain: NAGVMQNPRHLVRRRGQEARLRCSPMKGHSHVYWYRQLPEEGLKFMVYLQKENIIDESGMPKERFSAEFPKEGPSILRIQQVVRGDSAAYFCASSPQGQALHFGNGTRLTVT.

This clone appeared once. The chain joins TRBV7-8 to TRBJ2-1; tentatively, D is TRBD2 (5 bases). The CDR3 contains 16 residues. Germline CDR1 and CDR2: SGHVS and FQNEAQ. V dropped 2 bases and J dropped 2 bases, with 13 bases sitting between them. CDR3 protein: CASSLRRISAYNEQFF. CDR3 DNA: TGTGCCAGCAGCTTACGCAGGATTAGCGCCTACAATGAGCAGTTCTTC.

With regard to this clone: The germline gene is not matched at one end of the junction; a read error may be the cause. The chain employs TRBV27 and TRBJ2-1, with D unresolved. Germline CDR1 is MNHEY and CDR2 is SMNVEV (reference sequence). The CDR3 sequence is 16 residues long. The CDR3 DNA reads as TGTGCCAGCAGTTTAAGGTGGCAGCCTCGATACAATGAGCGGTTCTTC. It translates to CASSLRWQPRYNERFF.

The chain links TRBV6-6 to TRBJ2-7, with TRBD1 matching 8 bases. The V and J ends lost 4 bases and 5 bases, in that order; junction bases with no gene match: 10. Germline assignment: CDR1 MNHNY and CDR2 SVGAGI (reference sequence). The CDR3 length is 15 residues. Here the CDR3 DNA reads TGTGCCAGCAGTTCCCCGCGGGACAGGTTGAACGAGCAGTACTTC. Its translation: CASSSPRDRLNEQYF.

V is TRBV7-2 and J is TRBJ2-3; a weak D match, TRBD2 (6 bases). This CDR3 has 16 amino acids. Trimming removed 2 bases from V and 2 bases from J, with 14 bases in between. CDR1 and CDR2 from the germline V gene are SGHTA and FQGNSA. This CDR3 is CASSLNPPGLTDTQYF. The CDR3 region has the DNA TGTGCCAGCAGCTTAAACCCCCCGGGACTCACAGATACGCAGTATTTT.

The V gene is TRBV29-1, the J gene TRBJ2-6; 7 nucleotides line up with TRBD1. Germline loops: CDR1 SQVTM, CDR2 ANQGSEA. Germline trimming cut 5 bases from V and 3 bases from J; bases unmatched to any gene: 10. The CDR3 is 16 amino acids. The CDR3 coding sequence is TGCAGCGTTCCCGGGACAGCTTCTTATGGGGCCAACGTCCTGACTTTC. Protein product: CSVPGTASYGANVLTF.

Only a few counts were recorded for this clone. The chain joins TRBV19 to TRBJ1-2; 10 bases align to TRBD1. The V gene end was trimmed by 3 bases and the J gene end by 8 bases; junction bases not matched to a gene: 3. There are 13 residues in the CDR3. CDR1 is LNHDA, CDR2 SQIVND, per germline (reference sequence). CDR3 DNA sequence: TGTGCCAGTAGTATGACAGGGGGCGACGGCTACACCTTC. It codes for CASSMTGGDGYTF.

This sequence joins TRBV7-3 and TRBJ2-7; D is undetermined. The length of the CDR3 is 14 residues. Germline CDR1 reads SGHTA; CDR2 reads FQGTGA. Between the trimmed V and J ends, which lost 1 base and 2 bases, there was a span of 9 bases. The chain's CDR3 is CASSLRMVAYEQYF. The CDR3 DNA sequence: TGTGCCAGCAGCTTAAGAATGGTAGCCTACGAGCAGTACTTC.

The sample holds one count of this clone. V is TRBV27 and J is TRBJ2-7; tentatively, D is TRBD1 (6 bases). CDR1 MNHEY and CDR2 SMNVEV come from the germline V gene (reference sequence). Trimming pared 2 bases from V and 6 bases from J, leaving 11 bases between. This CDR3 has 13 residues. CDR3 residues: CASSLTQGREQYF. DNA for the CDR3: TGTGCCAGCAGTTTAACACAGGGTCGCGAGCAGTACTTC.

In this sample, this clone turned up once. The CDR3 is CASSSLSATTYEQYF. The CDR3 DNA reads TGTGCCAGCAGCTCCCTTAGTGCTACCACCTACGAGCAGTACTTC. This chain connects TRBV7-8 to TRBJ2-7; D not certain. The ends were cut back, 4 bases at V and 2 bases at J, with 15 bases in the middle. The CDR3 totals 15 residues. CDR1 is SGHVS and CDR2 is FQNEAQ in the germline V gene.

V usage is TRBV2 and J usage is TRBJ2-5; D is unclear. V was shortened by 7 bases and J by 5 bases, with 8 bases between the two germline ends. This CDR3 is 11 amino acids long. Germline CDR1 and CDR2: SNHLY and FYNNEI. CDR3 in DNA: TGTGCCAGCACCATACTTGAGACCCAGTACTTC. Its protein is CASTILETQYF.

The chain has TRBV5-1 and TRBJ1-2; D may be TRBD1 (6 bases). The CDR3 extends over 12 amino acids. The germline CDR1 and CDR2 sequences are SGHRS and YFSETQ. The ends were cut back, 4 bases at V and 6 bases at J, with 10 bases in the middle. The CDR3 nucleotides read TGCGCCAGCAGCGTACAGGGCGATGGCTACACCTTC. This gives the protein CASSVQGDGYTF.

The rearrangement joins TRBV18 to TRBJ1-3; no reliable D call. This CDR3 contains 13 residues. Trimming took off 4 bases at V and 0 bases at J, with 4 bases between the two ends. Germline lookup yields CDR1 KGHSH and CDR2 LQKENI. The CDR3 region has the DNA TGTGCCAGCTCACTAATCTCTGGAAACACCATATATTTT. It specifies CASSLISGNTIYF. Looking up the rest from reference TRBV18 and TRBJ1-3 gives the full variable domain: NAGVMQNPRHLVRRRGQEARLRCSPMKGHSHVYWYRQLPEEGLKFMVYLQKENIIDESGMPKERFSAEFPKEGPSILRIQQVVRGDSAAYFCASSLISGNTIYFGEGSWLTVV.

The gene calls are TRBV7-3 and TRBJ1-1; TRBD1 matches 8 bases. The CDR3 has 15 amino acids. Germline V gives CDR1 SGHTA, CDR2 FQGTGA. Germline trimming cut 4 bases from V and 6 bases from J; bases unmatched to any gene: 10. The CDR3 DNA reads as TGTGCCAGCAGCTCCCCCGGGACAGGCCCCCCTGAAGCTTTCTTT. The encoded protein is CASSSPGTGPPEAFF.

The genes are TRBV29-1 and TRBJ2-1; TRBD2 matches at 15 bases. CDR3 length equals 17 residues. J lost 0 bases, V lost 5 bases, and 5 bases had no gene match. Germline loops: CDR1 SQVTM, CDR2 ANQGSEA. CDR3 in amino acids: CSVLGLAGGSSYNEQFF. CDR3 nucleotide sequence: TGCAGCGTTCTTGGACTAGCGGGAGGGAGCTCCTACAATGAGCAGTTCTTC.